The TCR beta chain under discussion was sequenced for a study of T cell changes during pregnancy in multiple sclerosis. This table comes from immunoSEQ multiplex PCR, and its TCRdb copy is limited to in-frame clones, with some not included. This sample has about 48,000 clones, with about 90% found just once. CDR3 length: 16 amino acids. Trimming shortened V by 5 bases and J by 0 bases, and 13 bases separated the two germline ends. Germline loops: CDR1 SEHNR, CDR2 FQNEAQ (reference sequence). This clone was detected once. The source is a female donor with multiple sclerosis, enrolled in a pregnancy study. This chain joins TRBV7-9 and TRBJ1-4; no clear D. The source was CD4+ T cells from peripheral blood mononuclear cells, collected in the second trimester of pregnancy. CDR3 protein: CASSHGNRATNEKLFF. CDR3 coding DNA: TGTGCCAGCAGCCACGGAAACAGAGCAACTAATGAAAAACTGTTTTTT.